This is a list of T cell receptor beta chains from one sample in a study of T-cell reconstitution after alpha-beta-depleted transplantation in children. TCRdb redid the calling of the PCR reads with MiXCR, one entry per CDR3 protein. The table shows some 490,000 distinct CDR3 sequences, with around 13% occurring only once. This specimen was PBMCs from the stem cell graft donor, taken from the stem cell graft. These receptors all come from a human donor who donated a stem cell graft to a child with combined immunodeficiency. CDR3s include the opening cysteine and the closing phenylalanine or tryptophan. D genes are given only for firm matches. Some rows mark clone size as missing; the rest say once, few, many or name a class of expanded clone.

j_call clone_size v_call d_call cdr3_aa cdr3_nt
TRBJ2-5 . TRBV3-1 TRBD2 CASSQLPGLQETQYF TGTGCCAGCAGCCAACTCCCGGGACTACAAGAGACCCAGTACTTC
TRBJ1-1 few TRBV10-3 . CAIMGGQNTEAFF TGTGCCATCATGGGGGGGCAGAACACTGAAGCTTTCTTT
TRBJ2-1 few TRBV29-1 TRBD2 CSALGLAVIGEQFF TGCAGCGCCCTGGGACTAGCGGTAATAGGTGAGCAGTTCTTC
TRBJ1-1 . TRBV4-2 . CASSQDQLRTEAFF TGTGCCAGCAGCCAAGATCAGTTGCGGACTGAAGCTTTCTTT
TRBJ2-7 many TRBV10-3 . CAISAGRTLRDEQYF TGTGCCATCAGTGCTGGCCGGACATTAAGGGACGAGCAGTACTTC
TRBJ2-3 . TRBV7-2 . CASSLGPRGNTDTQYF TGTGCCAGCAGCTTAGGACCCCGGGGTAACACAGATACGCAGTATTTT
TRBJ2-7 many TRBV6-5 TRBD1 CASSYSRDRPYEQYF TGTGCCAGCAGTTATAGCCGGGACAGGCCCTACGAGCAGTACTTC
TRBJ2-5 few TRBV6-5 . CASSYTGSKGETQYF TGTGCCAGCAGTTACACAGGTTCGAAGGGGGAGACCCAGTACTTC
TRBJ2-2 many TRBV6-5 TRBD2 CASSYAPTSGILGELFF TGTGCCAGCAGTTACGCCCCGACTAGCGGGATATTAGGGGAGCTGTTTTTT
TRBJ2-7 few TRBV9 TRBD2 CASSVALGGSGEQYF TGTGCCAGCAGCGTAGCTCTGGGCGGGAGTGGCGAGCAGTACTTC
TRBJ2-5 few TRBV12-3/TRBV12-4 . CASSLIGGRVQYF TGTGCCAGCAGTTTGATCGGGGGGCGGGTCCAGTACTTC
TRBJ2-1 many TRBV4-3 TRBD2 CASSQSAAGTTYNEQFF TGCGCCAGCAGCCAATCGGCAGCGGGGACCACTTACAATGAGCAGTTCTTC
TRBJ2-1 few TRBV3-1 TRBD2 CASTQGQAGGSYNEQFF TGTGCCAGCACCCAAGGGCAAGCGGGAGGGTCCTACAATGAGCAGTTCTTC
TRBJ1-2 . TRBV29-1 . CSVEQARAGYYGYTF TGCAGCGTTGAACAAGCTCGGGCAGGCTACTATGGCTACACCTTC
TRBJ2-1 many TRBV29-1 . CSVDGGDYNEQFF TGCAGCGTTGACGGGGGTGACTACAATGAGCAGTTCTTC
TRBJ1-6 . TRBV12-3/TRBV12-4 . CASSLEQVNSPLHF TGTGCCAGCAGTTTAGAACAGGTTAATTCACCCCTCCACTTT
TRBJ2-7 few TRBV5-1 . CASSLSDFDEQYF TGCGCCAGCAGCTTATCCGACTTTGACGAGCAGTACTTC
TRBJ2-7 many TRBV20-1 . CSVLPAEGPSYEQYF TGCAGTGTTCTACCGGCCGAGGGCCCTTCCTACGAGCAGTACTTC
TRBJ1-2 . TRBV12-3/TRBV12-4 TRBD1 CASSVDRAKGGGYTF TGTGCCAGCAGCGTCGACAGGGCGAAAGGGGGTGGCTACACCTTC
TRBJ2-3 few TRBV15 TRBD2 CATSRDETSGGADTQYF TGTGCCACCAGCAGAGATGAGACTAGCGGGGGGGCAGATACGCAGTATTTT
TRBJ1-2 . TRBV4-3 TRBD1 CASSQGQGAFNYGYTF TGCGCCAGCAGCCAAGGACAGGGGGCCTTTAACTATGGCTACACCTTC
TRBJ2-1 many TRBV20-1 TRBD2 CSARVASGRGDEQFF TGCAGTGCTAGAGTGGCTAGCGGGAGGGGCGATGAGCAGTTCTTC
TRBJ2-7 . TRBV4-3 . CASSQGQGRGRYEQYF TGCGCCAGCAGCCAAGGACAGGGCCGGGGGCGGTACGAGCAGTACTTC
TRBJ2-7 . TRBV5-5 TRBD1 CASSMSQGANEQYF TGTGCCAGCAGCATGAGTCAGGGGGCTAACGAGCAGTACTTC
TRBJ1-1 many TRBV6-2/TRBV6-3 . CASTVQVNTEAFF TGTGCCAGCACCGTACAGGTAAACACTGAAGCTTTCTTT
TRBJ1-2 few TRBV7-9 TRBD1 CASSLLVGTGDGYTF TGTGCCAGCAGCCTTTTGGTCGGGACAGGGGATGGCTACACCTTC
TRBJ2-1 many TRBV29-1 TRBD1 CSVERQGAGDEQFF TGCAGCGTTGAGCGTCAGGGGGCTGGGGATGAGCAGTTCTTC
TRBJ2-7 few TRBV6-1 TRBD1 CASSRDRGGYEQYF TGTGCCAGCAGTCGGGACAGGGGGGGCTACGAGCAGTACTTC
TRBJ2-3 few TRBV20-1 . CSARSPGQTDTQYF TGCAGTGCTAGATCCCCTGGACAGACAGATACGCAGTATTTT
TRBJ1-3 few TRBV6-5 . CASSPAETARNTIYF TGTGCCAGCAGTCCTGCGGAGACAGCACGAAACACCATATATTTT
TRBJ2-5 many TRBV6-2/TRBV6-3 TRBD1 CASSYSDRETQYF TGTGCCAGCAGTTACTCGGACAGGGAGACCCAGTACTTC
TRBJ2-5 . TRBV12-3/TRBV12-4 . CASSPVRGGGQETQYF TGTGCCAGCAGCCCCGTACGGGGAGGCGGGCAAGAGACCCAGTACTTC
TRBJ1-1 . TRBV18 TRBD1 CASSPPQGANTEAFF TGTGCCAGCTCACCACCGCAGGGGGCGAACACTGAAGCTTTCTTT
TRBJ2-1 . TRBV6-5 TRBD1 CASSPRQGRRFF TGTGCCAGCAGCCCCCGACAGGGGCGGAGGTTCTTC
TRBJ1-2 few TRBV5-1 . CASSFTGQLGYTF TGCGCCAGCAGCTTTACGGGACAATTAGGCTACACCTTC
TRBJ2-1 many TRBV27 TRBD1 CASSPRGQGPDEQFF TGTGCCAGCAGTCCTCGGGGACAGGGACCCGATGAGCAGTTCTTC
TRBJ2-7 . TRBV11-2 . CASSPVGPYEQYF TGTGCCAGCAGCCCGGTAGGTCCCTACGAGCAGTACTTC
TRBJ2-5 few TRBV4-3 . CASSQEGTRGETQYF TGCGCCAGCAGCCAAGAGGGGACCCGAGGCGAGACCCAGTACTTC
TRBJ2-1 many TRBV20-1 . CSARDDVSASIYNEQFF TGCAGTGCTAGAGATGATGTCTCGGCGAGTATCTACAATGAGCAGTTCTTC
TRBJ2-4 many TRBV9 TRBD2 CASIWGEGPKNIQYF TGTGCCAGCATTTGGGGGGAGGGGCCCAAAAACATTCAGTACTTC
TRBJ1-5 many TRBV12-3/TRBV12-4 . CASSLRGANQPQHF TGTGCCAGCAGTTTACGGGGGGCCAATCAGCCCCAGCATTTT
TRBJ2-7 . TRBV4-3 TRBD1 CASSPSGQGAYEQYF TGCGCCAGCAGCCCCTCGGGACAGGGGGCCTACGAGCAGTACTTC
TRBJ2-1 . TRBV29-1 . CSVRLGTGNEQFF TGCAGCGTAAGGCTGGGCACGGGCAATGAGCAGTTCTTC
TRBJ2-7 . TRBV6-2/TRBV6-3 TRBD2 CASSDGGRSEQYF TGTGCCAGCAGCGACGGCGGGAGGTCCGAGCAGTACTTC
TRBJ2-7 many TRBV5-1 . CASSLGTQVNYEQYF TGCGCCAGCAGCTTGGGTACGCAGGTCAACTACGAGCAGTACTTC
TRBJ1-1 many TRBV7-8 . CASSLVENTEAFF TGTGCCAGCAGCTTGGTAGAGAACACTGAAGCTTTCTTT
TRBJ2-7 few TRBV20-1 . CSAEDGPSYEQYF TGCAGTGCCGAGGACGGACCCTCCTACGAGCAGTACTTC
TRBJ2-1 many TRBV6-1 TRBD1 CASSVDRDGRQQFF TGTGCCAGCAGTGTGGACAGGGACGGTCGGCAGCAGTTCTTC
TRBJ2-7 few TRBV4-2 TRBD1 CASSQVLGDRDYEQYF TGTGCCAGCAGCCAAGTTCTTGGGGACAGGGACTACGAGCAGTACTTC
TRBJ2-2 few TRBV6-5 . CASSYVATTNTGELFF TGTGCCAGCAGTTACGTGGCTACCACTAACACCGGGGAGCTGTTTTTT
TRBJ1-1 few TRBV4-3 TRBD1 CASSPYQGVNTEAFF TGCGCCAGCAGCCCTTACCAGGGGGTGAACACTGAAGCTTTCTTT
TRBJ2-1 few TRBV21-1 . CASSKSALEGEQFF TGTGCCAGCAGCAAATCGGCCCTTGAGGGTGAGCAGTTCTTC